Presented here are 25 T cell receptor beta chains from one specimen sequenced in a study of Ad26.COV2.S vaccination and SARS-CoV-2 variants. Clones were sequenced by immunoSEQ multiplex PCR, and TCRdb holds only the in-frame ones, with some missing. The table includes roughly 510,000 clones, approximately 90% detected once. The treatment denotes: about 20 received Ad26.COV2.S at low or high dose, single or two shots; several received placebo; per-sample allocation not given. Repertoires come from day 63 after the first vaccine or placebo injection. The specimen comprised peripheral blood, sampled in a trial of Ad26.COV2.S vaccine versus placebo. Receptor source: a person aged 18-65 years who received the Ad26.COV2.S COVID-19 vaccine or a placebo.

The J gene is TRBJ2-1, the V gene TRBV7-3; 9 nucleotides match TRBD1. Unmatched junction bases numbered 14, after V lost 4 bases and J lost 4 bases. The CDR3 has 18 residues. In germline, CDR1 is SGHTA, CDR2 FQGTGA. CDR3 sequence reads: CASSSGTGWRDGYNEQFF. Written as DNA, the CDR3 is TGTGCCAGCAGCTCGGGGACAGGGTGGCGGGATGGGTACAATGAGCAGTTCTTC. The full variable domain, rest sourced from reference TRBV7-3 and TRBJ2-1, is GAGVSQTPSNKVTEKGKYVELRCDPISGHTALYWYRQSLGQGPEFLIYFQGTGAADDSGLPNDRFFAVRPEGSVSTLKIQRTERGDSAVYLCASSSGTGWRDGYNEQFFGPGTRLTVL.

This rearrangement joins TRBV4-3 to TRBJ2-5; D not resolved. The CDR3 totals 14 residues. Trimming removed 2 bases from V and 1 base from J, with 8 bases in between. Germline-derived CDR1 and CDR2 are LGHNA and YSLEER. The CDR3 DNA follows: TGCGCCAGCAGCCAAAATCTTCGCCAAGAGACCCAGTACTTC. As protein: CASSQNLRQETQYF.

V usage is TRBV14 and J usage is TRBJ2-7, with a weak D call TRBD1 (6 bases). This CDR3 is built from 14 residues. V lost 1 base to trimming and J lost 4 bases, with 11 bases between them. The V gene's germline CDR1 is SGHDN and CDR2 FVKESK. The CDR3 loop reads CASSQGGLGYEQYF. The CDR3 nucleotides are TGTGCCAGCAGCCAAGGGGGGCTAGGATACGAGCAGTACTTC.

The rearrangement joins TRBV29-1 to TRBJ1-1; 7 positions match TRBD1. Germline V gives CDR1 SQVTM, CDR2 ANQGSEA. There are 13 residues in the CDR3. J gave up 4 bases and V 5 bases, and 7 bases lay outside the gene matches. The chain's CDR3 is CSVINRGGTEAFF. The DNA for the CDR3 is TGCAGCGTTATTAACAGGGGAGGCACTGAAGCTTTCTTT.

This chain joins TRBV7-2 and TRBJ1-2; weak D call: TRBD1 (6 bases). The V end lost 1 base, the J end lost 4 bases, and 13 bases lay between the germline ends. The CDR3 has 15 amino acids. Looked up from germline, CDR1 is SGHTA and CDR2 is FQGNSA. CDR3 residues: CASSLDGGHGYGYTF. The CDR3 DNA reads TGTGCCAGCAGCTTAGATGGGGGGCACGGCTATGGCTACACCTTC.

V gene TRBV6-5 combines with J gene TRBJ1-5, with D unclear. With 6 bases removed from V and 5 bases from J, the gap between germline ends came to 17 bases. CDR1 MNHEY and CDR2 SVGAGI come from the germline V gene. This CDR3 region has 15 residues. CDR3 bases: TGTGCCAGCAGCGCCTTGGGCGCGGCCGATCAGCCCCAGCATTTT. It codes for CASSALGAADQPQHF.

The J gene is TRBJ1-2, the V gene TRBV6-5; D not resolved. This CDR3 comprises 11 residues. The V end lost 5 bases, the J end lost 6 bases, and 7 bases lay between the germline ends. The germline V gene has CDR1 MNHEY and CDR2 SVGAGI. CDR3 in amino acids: CASSRGNGYTF. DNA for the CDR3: TGTGCCAGCAGTCGAGGAAATGGCTACACCTTC.

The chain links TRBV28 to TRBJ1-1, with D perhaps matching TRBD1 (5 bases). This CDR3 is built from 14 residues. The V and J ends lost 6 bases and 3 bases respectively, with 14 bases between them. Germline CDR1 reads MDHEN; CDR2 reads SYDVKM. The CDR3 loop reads CASRPTGVYTEAFF. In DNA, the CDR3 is TGTGCCAGCAGACCCACGGGGGTGTACACTGAAGCTTTCTTT.

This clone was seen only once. The CDR3 DNA reads TGTGCCAGCAGCCTCCAAACAAACCTAGGAGAGACCCAGTACTTC. This translates into CASSLQTNLGETQYF. The V and J genes are TRBV7-2 and TRBJ2-5; D is undetermined. The CDR3 is made up of 15 amino acids. Germline CDR1 and CDR2: SGHTA and FQGNSA. Trimming stripped 5 bases from V and 4 bases from J, with 17 bases between.

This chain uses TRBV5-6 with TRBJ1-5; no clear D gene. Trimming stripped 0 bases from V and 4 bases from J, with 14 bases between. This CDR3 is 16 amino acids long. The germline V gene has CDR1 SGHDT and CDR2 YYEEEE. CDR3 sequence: CASSLAVLGINQPQHF. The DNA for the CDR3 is TGTGCCAGCAGCTTGGCGGTATTGGGGATAAATCAGCCCCAGCATTTT.

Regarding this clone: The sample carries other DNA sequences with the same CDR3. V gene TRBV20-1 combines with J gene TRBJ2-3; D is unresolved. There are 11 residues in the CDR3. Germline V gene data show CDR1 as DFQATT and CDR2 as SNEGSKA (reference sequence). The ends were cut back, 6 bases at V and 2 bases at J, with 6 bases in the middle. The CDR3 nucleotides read TGCAGTGCAACATCCACAGATACGCAGTATTTT. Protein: CSATSTDTQYF.

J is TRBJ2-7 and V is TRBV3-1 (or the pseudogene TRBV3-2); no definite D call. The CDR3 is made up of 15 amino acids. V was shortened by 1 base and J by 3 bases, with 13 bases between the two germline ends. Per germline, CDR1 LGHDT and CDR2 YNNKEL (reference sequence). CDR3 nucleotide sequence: TGTGCCAGCAGCCAAGGCCCCGCTGCGAACTACGAGCAGTACTTC. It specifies CASSQGPAANYEQYF.

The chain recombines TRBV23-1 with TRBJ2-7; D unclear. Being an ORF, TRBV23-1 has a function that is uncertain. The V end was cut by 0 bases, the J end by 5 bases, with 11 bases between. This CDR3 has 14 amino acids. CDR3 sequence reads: CASSQSNTPHEQYF. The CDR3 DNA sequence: TGCGCCAGCAGTCAATCGAACACTCCGCACGAGCAGTACTTC.

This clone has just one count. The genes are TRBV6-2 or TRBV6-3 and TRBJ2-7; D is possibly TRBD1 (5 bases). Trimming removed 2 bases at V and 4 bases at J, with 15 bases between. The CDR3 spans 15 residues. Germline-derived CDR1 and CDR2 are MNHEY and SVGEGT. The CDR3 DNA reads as TGTGCCAGCAGTTACCTACAGGCGGCGGTATACGAGCAGTACTTC. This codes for CASSYLQAAVYEQYF.

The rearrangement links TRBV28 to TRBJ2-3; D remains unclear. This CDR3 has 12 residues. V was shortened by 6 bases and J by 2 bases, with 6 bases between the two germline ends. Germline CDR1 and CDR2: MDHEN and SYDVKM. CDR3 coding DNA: TGTGCCAGCAGGTCGCCCACAGATACGCAGTATTTT. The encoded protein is CASRSPTDTQYF.

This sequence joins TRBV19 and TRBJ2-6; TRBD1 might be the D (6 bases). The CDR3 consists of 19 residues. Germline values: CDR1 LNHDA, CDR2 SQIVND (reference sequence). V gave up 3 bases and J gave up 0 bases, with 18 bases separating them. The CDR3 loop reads CASSIPLMTGYSGANVLTF. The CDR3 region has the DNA TGTGCCAGTAGTATCCCACTCATGACAGGTTACTCTGGGGCCAACGTCCTGACTTTC.

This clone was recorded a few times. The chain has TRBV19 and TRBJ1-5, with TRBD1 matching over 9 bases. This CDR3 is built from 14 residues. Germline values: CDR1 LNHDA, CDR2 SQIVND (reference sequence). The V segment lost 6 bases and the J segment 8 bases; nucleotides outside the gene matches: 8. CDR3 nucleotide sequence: TGTGCCAGTAGCAAGACAGGGGGGGACAAGCCCCAGCATTTT. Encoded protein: CASSKTGGDKPQHF.

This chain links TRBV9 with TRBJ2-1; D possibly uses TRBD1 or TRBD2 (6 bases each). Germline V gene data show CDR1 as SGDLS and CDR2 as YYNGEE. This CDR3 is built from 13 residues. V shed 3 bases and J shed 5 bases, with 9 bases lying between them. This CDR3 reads CASSGGGHNEQFF. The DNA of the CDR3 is TGTGCCAGCAGCGGAGGGGGGCACAATGAGCAGTTCTTC.

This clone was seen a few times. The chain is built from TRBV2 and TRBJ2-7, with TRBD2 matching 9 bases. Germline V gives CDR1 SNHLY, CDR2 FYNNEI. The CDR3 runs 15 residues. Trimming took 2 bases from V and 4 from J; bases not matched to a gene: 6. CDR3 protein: CASSERAGGRYEQYF. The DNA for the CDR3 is TGTGCCAGCAGTGAACGGGCGGGAGGGCGTTACGAGCAGTACTTC.

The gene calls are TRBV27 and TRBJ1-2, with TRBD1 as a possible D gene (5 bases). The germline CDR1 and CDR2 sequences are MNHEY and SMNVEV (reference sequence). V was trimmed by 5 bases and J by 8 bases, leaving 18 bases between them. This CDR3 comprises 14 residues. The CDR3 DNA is TGTGCCAGCAGTCCCCACGGAGGGGAGAGGGGCTACACCTTC. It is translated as CASSPHGGERGYTF.

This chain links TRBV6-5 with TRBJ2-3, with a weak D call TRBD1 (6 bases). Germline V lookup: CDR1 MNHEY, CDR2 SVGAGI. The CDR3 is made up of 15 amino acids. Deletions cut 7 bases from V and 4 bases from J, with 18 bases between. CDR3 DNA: TGTGCCAGCACTCCCGGGACACAAGGCGCAGATACGCAGTATTTT. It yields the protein CASTPGTQGADTQYF.

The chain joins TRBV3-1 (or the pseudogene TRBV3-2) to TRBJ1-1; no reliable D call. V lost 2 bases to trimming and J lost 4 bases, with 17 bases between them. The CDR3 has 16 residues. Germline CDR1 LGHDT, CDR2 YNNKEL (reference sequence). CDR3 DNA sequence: TGTGCCAGCAGCCAAAACCCGGCCTACCGAGGCACTGAAGCTTTCTTT. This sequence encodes CASSQNPAYRGTEAFF.

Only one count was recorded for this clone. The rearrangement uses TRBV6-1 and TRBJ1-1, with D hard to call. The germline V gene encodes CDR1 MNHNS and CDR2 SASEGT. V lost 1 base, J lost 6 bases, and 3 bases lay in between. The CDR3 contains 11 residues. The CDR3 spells CASSEGPEAFF. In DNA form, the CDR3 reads TGTGCCAGCAGTGAAGGGCCTGAAGCTTTCTTT.

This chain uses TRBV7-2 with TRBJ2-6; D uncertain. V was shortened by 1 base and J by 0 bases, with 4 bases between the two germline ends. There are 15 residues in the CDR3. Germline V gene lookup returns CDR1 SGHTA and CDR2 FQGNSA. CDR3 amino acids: CASSLGHSGANVLTF. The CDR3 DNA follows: TGTGCCAGCAGCTTAGGTCACTCTGGGGCCAACGTCCTGACTTTC.

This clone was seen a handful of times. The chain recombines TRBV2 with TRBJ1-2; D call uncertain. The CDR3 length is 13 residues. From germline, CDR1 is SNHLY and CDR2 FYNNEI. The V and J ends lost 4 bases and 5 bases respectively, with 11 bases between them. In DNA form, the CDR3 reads TGTGCCAGCAGTGCAGCGGGTTATTATGGCTACACCTTC. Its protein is CASSAAGYYGYTF.